Included here is one TCR beta chain sequence, with context. This CDR3 has 15 residues. V lost 7 bases to trimming and J lost 8 bases; unmatched junction nucleotides: 11. Germline CDR1 and CDR2: SNHLY and FYNNEI. Sequenced by immunoSEQ multiplex PCR; TCRdb stores in-frame clones only, minus some. Among approximately 440,000 clones listed, 90% were seen once. This record belongs to a study of blood T cell repertoires in COVID-19. Which cohort a participant joined came from the clinical history participants gave. For recovered donors of Cohort 3, there were two negative PCRs, clearance, or symptom resolution.

The rearrangement links TRBV2 to TRBJ2-2, with 9 bases fitting TRBD2. This sequence was found in a man between 18 and 29 years old who had recovered from COVID-19. The specimen was PBMCs or T cells enriched from blood (not recorded which). The CDR3 sequence is CASKLDSGSSGELFF. In DNA, the CDR3 is TGTGCCAGCAAATTGGATAGCGGGAGTTCTGGGGAGCTGTTTTTT.